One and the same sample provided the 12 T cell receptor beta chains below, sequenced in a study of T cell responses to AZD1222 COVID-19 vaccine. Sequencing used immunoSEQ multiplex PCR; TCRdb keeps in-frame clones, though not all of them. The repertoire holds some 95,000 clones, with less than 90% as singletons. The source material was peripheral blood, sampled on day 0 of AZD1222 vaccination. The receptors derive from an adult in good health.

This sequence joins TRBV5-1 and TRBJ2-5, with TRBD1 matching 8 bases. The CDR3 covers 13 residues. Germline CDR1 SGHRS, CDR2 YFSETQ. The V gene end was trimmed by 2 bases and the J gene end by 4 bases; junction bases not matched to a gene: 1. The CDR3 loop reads CASSFGTGETQYF. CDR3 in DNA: TGCGCCAGCAGCTTTGGGACAGGAGAGACCCAGTACTTC.

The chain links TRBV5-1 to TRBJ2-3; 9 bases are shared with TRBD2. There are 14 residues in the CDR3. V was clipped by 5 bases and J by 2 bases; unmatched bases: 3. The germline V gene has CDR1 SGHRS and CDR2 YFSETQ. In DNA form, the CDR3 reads TGCGCCAGCAGTAGCGGGGGTCCCACAGATACGCAGTATTTT. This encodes CASSSGGPTDTQYF.

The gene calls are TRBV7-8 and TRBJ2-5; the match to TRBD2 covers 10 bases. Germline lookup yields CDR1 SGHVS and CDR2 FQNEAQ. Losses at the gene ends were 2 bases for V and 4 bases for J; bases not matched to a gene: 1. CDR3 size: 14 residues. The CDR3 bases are TGTGCCAGCAGCTTACTAGCGGGGGTAGAGACCCAGTACTTC. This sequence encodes CASSLLAGVETQYF. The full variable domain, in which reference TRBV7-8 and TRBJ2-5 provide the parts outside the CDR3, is GAGVSQSPRYKVAKRGQDVALRCDPISGHVSLFWYQQALGQGPEFLTYFQNEAQLDKSGLPSDRFFAERPEGSVSTLKIQRTQQEDSAVYLCASSLLAGVETQYFGPGTRLLVL.

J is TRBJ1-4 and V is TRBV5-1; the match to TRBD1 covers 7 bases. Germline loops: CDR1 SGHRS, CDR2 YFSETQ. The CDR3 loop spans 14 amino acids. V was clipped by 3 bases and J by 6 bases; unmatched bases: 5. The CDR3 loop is CASSSVQGDEKLFF. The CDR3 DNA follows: TGCGCCAGCAGCTCCGTCCAGGGGGATGAAAAACTGTTTTTT.

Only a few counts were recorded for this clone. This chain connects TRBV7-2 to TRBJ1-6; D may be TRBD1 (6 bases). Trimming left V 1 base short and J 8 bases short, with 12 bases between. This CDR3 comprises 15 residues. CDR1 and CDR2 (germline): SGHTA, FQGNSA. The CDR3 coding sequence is TGTGCCAGCAGCTTAGAGGTGACAGGATATTCACCCCTCCACTTT. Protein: CASSLEVTGYSPLHF.

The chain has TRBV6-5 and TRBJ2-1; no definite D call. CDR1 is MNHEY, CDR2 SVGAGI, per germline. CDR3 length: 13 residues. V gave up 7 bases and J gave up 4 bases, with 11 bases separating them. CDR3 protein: CASTKGPYNEQFF. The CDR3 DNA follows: TGTGCCAGCACCAAAGGGCCTTACAATGAGCAGTTCTTC.

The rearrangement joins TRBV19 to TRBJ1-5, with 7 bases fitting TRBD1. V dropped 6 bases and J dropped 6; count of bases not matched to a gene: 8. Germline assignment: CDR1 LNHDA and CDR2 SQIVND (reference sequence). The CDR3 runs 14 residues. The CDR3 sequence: CASSLDRAGQPQHF. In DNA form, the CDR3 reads TGTGCCAGTAGCCTCGACAGGGCTGGTCAGCCCCAGCATTTT.

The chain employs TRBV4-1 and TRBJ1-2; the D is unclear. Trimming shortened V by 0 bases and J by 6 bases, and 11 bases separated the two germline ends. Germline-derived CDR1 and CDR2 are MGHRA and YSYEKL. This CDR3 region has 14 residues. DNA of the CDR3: TGCGCCAGCAGCCAAGATTGGGGAGGAGATGGCTACACCTTC. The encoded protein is CASSQDWGGDGYTF.

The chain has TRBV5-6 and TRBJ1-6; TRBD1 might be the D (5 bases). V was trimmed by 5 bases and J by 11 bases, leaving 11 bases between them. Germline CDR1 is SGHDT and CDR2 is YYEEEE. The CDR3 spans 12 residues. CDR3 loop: CASSRGSTPLHF. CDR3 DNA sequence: TGTGCCAGCAGTCGGGGGAGTACACCCCTCCACTTT.

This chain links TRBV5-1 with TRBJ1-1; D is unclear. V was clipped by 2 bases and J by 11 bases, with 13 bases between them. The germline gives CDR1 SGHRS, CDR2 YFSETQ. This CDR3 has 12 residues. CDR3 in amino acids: CASSFPGKWAFF. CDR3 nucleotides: TGCGCCAGCAGCTTCCCGGGGAAATGGGCTTTCTTT. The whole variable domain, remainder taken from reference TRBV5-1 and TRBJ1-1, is KAGVTQTPRYLIKTRGQQVTLSCSPISGHRSVSWYQQTPGQGLQFLFEYFSETQRNKGNFPGRFSGRQFSNSRSEMNVSTLELGDSALYLCASSFPGKWAFFGQGTRLTVV.

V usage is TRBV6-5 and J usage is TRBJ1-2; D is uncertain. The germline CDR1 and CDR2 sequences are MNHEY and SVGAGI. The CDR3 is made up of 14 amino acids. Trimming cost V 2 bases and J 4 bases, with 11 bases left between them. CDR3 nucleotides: TGTGCCAGCAGTTACGGGCTGGGCAGCTATGGCTACACCTTC. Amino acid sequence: CASSYGLGSYGYTF.

Here the CDR3 reads CASLRQGKNTEAFF. Written as DNA, the CDR3 is TGTGCCAGCCTTAGACAGGGGAAGAACACTGAAGCTTTCTTT. The V call is TRBV28, the J call TRBJ1-1; 8 bases line up with TRBD1. Trimming removed 8 bases from V and 1 base from J; junction bases left unmatched: 6. The CDR3 runs 14 residues. CDR1 and CDR2 (germline): MDHEN, SYDVKM.